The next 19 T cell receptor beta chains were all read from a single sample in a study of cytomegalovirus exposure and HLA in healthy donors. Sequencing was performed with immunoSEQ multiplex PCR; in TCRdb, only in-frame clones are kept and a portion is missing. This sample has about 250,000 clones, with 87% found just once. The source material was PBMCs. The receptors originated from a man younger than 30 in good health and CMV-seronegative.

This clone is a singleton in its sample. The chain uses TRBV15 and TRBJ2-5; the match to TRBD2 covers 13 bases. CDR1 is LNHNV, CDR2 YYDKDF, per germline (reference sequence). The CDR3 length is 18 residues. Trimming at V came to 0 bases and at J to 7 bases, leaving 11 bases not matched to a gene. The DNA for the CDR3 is TGTGCCACCAGCAGAGAGGTGTCTACTAGCGGGAGGGTCACGACCCAGTACTTC. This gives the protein CATSREVSTSGRVTTQYF.

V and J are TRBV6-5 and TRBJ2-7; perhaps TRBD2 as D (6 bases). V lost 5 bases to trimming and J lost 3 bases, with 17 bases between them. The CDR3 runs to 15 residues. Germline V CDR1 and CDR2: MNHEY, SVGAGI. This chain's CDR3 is CASSRGIDEIYEQYF. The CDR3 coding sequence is TGTGCCAGCAGTCGGGGGATAGATGAAATCTACGAGCAGTACTTC.

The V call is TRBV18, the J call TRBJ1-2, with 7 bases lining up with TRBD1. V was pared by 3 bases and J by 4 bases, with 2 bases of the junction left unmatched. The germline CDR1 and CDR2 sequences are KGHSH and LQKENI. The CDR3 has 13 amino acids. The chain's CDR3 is CASSPGTAYGYTF. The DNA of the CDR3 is TGTGCCAGCTCACCGGGGACAGCCTATGGCTACACCTTC.

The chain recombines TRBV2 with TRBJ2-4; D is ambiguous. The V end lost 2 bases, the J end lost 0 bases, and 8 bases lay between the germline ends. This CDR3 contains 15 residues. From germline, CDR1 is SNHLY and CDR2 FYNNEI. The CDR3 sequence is CASSEFSLAKNIQYF. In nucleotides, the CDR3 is TGTGCCAGCAGTGAATTTAGCCTAGCCAAAAACATTCAGTACTTC.

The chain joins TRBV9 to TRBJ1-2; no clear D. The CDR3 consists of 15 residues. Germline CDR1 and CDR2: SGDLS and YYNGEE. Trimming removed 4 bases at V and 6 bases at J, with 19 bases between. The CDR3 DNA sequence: TGTGCCAGCAGCACCACGGGGAGGTTAGTGGATGGCTACACCTTC. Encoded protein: CASSTTGRLVDGYTF.

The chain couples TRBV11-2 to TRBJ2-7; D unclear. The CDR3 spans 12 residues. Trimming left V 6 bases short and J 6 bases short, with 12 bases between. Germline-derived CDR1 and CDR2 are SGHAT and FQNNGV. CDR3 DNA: TGTGCCAGCAGTCCGAGCTGGGCCGAGCAGTACTTC. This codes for CASSPSWAEQYF.

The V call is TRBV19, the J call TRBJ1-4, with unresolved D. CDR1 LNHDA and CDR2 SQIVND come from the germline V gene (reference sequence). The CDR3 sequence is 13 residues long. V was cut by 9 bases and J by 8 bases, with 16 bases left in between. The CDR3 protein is CASYDPRREKLFF. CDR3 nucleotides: TGTGCCAGCTACGACCCTCGGCGGGAAAAACTGTTTTTT. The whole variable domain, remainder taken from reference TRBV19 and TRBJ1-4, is DGGITQSPKYLFRKEGQNVTLSCEQNLNHDAMYWYRQDPGQGLRLIYYSQIVNDFQKGDIAEGYSVSREKKESFPLTVTSAQKNPTAFYLCASYDPRREKLFFGSGTQLSVL.

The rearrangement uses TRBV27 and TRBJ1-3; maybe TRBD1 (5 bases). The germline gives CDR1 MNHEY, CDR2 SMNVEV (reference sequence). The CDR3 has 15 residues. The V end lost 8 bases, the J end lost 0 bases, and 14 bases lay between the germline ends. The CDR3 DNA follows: TGTGCCAGCTCTAAGCAGGGTTCCTCTGGAAACACCATATATTTT. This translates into CASSKQGSSGNTIYF.

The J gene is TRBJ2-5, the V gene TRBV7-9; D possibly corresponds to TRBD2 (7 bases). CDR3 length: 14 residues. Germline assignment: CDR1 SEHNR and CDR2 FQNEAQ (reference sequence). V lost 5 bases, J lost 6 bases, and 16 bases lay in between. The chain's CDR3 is CASSLDGGPKTQYF. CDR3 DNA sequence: TGTGCCAGCAGCCTAGACGGGGGGCCGAAGACCCAGTACTTC.

As DNA, the CDR3 is TGTGCCAGCAGCACGGACAGGGGCAATCAGCCCCAGCATTTT. Translating gives CASSTDRGNQPQHF. This chain links TRBV7-8 with TRBJ1-5, with TRBD1 matching over 8 bases. After removal of 5 bases from V and 2 bases from J, the junction contained 2 bases not matched to a gene. Germline CDR1 reads SGHVS; CDR2 reads FQNEAQ. The CDR3 sequence is 14 residues long.

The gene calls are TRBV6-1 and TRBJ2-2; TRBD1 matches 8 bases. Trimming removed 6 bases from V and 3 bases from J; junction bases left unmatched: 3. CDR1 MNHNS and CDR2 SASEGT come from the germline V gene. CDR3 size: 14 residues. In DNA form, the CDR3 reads TGTGCCAGCAGGGCAGGGGGCGACACCGGGGAGCTGTTTTTT. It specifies CASRAGGDTGELFF.

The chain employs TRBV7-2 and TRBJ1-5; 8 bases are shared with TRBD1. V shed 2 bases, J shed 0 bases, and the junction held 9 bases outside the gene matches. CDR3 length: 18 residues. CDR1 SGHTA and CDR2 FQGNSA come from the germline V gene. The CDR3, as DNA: TGTGCCAGCAGCTTAACCGGGACAGGACGATATAGCAATCAGCCCCAGCATTTT. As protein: CASSLTGTGRYSNQPQHF.

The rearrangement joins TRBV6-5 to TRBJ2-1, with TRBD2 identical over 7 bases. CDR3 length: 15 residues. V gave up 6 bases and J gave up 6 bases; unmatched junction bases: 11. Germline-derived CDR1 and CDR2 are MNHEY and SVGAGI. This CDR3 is CASSPAAGRGNEQFF. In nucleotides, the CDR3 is TGTGCCAGCAGCCCCGCAGCGGGAAGGGGCAATGAGCAGTTCTTC.

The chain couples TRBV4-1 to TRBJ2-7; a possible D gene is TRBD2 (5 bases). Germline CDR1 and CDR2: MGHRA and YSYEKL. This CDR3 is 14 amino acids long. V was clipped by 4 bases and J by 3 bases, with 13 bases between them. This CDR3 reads CASSPAGGYYEQYF. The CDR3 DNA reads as TGCGCCAGCAGCCCCGCGGGCGGATACTACGAGCAGTACTTC.

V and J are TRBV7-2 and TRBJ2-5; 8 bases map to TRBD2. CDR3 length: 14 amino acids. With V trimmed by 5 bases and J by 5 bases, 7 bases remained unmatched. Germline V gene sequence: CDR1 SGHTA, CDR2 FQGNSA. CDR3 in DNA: TGTGCCAGCAGCCCACACTCTAGCGGGGAGACCCAGTACTTC. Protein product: CASSPHSSGETQYF.

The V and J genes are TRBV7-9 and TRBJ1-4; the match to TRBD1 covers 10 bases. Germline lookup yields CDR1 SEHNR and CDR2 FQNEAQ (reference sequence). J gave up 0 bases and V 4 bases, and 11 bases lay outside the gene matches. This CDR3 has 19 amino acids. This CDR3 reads CASSSLPGQGRSTNEKLFF. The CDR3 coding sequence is TGTGCCAGCAGCTCTCTACCGGGACAGGGGAGATCAACTAATGAAAAACTGTTTTTT.

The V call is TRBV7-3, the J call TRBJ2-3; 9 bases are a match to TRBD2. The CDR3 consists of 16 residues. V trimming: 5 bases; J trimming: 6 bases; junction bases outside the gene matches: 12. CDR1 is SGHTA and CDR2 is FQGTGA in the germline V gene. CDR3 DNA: TGTGCCAGCAGCCCCGTGCGGGAGGGAATTGGTGATACGCAGTATTTT. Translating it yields CASSPVREGIGDTQYF.

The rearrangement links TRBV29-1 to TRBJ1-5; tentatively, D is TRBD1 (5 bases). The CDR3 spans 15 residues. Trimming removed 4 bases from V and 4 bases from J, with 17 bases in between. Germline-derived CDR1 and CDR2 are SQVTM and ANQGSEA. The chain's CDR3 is CSVAMTTAPNQPQHF. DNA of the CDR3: TGCAGCGTTGCGATGACGACAGCCCCAAATCAGCCCCAGCATTTT.

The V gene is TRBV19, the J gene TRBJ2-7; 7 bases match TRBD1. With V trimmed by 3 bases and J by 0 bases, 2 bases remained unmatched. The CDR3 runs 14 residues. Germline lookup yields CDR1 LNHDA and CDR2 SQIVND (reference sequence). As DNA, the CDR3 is TGTGCCAGTAGTATTCGACAGGGCTCCTACGAGCAGTACTTC. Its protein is CASSIRQGSYEQYF.